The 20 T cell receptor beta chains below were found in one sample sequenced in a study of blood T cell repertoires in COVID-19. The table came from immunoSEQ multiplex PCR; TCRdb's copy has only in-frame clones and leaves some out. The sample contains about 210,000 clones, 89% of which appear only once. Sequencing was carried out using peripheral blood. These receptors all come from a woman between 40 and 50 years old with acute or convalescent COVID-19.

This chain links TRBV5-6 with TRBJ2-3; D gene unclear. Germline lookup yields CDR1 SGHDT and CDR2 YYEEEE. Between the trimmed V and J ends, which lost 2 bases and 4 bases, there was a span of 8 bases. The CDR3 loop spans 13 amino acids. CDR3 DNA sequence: TGTGCCAGCAGCTTTTTAGTATCAGATACGCAGTATTTT. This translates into CASSFLVSDTQYF. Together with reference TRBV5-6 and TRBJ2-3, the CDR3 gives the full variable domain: DAGVTQSPTHLIKTRGQQVTLRCSPKSGHDTVSWYQQALGQGPQFIFQYYEEEERQRGNFPDRFSGHQFPNYSSELNVNALLLGDSALYLCASSFLVSDTQYFGPGTRLTVL.

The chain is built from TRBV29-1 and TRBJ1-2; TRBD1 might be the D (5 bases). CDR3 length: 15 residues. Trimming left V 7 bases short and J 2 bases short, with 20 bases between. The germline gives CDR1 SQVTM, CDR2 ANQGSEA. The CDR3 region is CSATKERRGNYGYTF. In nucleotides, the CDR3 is TGCAGCGCAACAAAGGAAAGGCGGGGGAACTATGGCTACACCTTC.

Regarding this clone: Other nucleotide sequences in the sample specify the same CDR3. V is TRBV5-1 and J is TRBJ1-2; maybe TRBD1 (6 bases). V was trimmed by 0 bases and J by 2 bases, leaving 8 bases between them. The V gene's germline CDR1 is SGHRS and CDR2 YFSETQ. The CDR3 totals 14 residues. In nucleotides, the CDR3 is TGCGCCAGCAGCTTGGGAGGGGGAAACTATGGCTACACCTTC. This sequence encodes CASSLGGGNYGYTF.

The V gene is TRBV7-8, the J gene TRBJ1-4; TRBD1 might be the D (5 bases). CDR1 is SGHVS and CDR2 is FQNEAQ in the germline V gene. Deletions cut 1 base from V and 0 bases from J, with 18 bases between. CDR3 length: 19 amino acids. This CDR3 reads CASSLERQGKEATNEKLFF. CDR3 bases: TGTGCCAGCAGCTTAGAGAGGCAGGGAAAAGAAGCAACTAATGAAAAACTGTTTTTT.

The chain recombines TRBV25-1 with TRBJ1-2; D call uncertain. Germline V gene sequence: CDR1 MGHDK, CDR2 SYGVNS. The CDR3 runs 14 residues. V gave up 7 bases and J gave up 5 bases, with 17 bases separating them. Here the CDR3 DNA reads TGTGCCAGCACCCAAAGCCGGACGGGGTATGGCTACACCTTC. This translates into CASTQSRTGYGYTF.

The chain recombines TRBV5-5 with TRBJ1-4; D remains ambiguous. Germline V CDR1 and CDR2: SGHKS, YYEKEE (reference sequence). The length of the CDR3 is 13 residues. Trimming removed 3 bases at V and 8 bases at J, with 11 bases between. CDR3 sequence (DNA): TGTGCCAGCAGCTGGGCCAGCCAAGAAAAACTGTTTTTT. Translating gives CASSWASQEKLFF.

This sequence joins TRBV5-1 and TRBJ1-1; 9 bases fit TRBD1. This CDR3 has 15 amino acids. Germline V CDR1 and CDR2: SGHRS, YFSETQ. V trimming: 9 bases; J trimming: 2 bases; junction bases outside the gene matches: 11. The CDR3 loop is CAIRTGEILNTEAFF. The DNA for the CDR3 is TGCGCCATTCGGACAGGGGAAATCCTAAACACTGAAGCTTTCTTT.

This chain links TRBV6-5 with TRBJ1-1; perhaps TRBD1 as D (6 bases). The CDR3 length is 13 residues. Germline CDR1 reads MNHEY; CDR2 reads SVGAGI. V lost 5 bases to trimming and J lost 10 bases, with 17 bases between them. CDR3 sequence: CASSPTQGQAAFF. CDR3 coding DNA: TGTGCCAGCAGTCCAACACAGGGTCAGGCAGCTTTCTTT.

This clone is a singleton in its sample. The CDR3 spells CATTMNAPRGIGNIQYF. CDR3 DNA sequence: TGTGCCACCACCATGAACGCCCCCAGGGGCATTGGAAACATTCAGTACTTC. J is TRBJ2-4 and V is TRBV24-1; tentative D call: TRBD1 (6 bases). CDR1 and CDR2 (germline): KGHDR, SFDVKD. V was cut by 8 bases and J by 6 bases, with 25 bases left in between. CDR3 length equals 17 residues.

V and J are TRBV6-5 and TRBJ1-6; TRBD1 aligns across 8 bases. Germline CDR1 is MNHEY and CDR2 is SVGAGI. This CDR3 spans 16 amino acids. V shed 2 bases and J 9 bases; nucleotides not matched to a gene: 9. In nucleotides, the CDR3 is TGTGCCAGCAGTTACGCCCCCGGACAGGGATCTTCACCCCTCCACTTT. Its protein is CASSYAPGQGSSPLHF.

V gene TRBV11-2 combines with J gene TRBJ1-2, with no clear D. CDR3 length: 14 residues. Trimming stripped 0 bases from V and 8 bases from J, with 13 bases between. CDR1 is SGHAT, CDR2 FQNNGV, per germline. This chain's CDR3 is CASSLDIQVGGYTF. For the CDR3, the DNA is TGTGCCAGCAGCTTAGATATCCAGGTCGGCGGCTACACCTTC.

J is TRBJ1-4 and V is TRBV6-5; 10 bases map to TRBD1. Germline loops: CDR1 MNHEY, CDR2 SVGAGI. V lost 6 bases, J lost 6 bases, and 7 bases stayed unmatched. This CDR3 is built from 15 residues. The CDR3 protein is CASSPFGTGDEKLFF. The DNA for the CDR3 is TGTGCCAGCAGCCCCTTCGGGACAGGGGATGAAAAACTGTTTTTT.

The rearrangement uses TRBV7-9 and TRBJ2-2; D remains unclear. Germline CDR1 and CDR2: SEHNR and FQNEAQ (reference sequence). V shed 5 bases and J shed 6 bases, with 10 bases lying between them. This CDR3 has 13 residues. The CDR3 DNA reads TGTGCCAGCAGCCCGAGAGTGGCCGGGGAGCTGTTTTTT. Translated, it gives CASSPRVAGELFF.

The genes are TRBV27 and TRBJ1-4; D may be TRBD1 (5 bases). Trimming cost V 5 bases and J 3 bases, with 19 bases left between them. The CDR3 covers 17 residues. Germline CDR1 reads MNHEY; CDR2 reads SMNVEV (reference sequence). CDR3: CASSPLRLQGSNEKLFF. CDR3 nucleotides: TGTGCCAGCAGTCCCCTCAGACTGCAGGGTTCTAATGAAAAACTGTTTTTT.

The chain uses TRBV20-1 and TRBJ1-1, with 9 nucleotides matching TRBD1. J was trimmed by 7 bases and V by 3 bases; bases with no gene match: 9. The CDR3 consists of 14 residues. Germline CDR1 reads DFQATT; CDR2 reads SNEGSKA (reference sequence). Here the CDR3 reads CSASGGQGRIEAFF. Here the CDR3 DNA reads TGCAGTGCTAGTGGGGGACAGGGACGGATTGAAGCTTTCTTT.

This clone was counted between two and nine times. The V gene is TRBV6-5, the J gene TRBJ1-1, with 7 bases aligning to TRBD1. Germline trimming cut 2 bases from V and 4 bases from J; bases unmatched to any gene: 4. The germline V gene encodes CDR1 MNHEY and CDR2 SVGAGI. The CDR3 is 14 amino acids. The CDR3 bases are TGTGCCAGCAGTTACAGGGGGCTAGGCACTGAAGCTTTCTTT. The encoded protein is CASSYRGLGTEAFF.

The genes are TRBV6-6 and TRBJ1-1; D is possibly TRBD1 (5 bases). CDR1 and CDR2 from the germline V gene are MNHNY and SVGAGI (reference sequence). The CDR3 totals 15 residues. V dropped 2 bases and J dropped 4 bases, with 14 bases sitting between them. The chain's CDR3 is CASSYRGQLSTEAFF. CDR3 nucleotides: TGTGCCAGCAGTTACAGAGGACAATTAAGCACTGAAGCTTTCTTT.

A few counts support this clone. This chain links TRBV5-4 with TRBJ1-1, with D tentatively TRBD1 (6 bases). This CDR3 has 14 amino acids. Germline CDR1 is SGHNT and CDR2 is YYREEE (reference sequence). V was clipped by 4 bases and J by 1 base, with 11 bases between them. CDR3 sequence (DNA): TGTGCCAGCAGCCCGGGACACCCGAACACTGAAGCTTTCTTT. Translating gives CASSPGHPNTEAFF.

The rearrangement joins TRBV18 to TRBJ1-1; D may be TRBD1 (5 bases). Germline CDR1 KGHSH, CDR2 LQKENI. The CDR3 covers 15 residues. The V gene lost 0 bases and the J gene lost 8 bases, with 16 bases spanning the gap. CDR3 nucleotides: TGTGCCAGCTCACCACCGAACATCAGGGCAGCAGAAGCTTTCTTT. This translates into CASSPPNIRAAEAFF.

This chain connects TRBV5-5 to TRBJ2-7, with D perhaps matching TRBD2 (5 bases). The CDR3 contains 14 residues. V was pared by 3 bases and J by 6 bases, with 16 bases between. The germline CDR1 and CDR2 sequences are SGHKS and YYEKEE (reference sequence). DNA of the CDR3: TGTGCCAGCAGCTCAACTAGGACTGGGCTCGAGCAGTACGTC. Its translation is CASSSTRTGLEQYV.